This T cell receptor (beta chain) originates from a study of Graves' ophthalmopathy and Graves' hyperthyroidism. This CDR3 contains 16 residues. The junction had 17 bases not matched to a gene; V was cut back by 7 bases and J by 5 bases. The germline gives CDR1 SQVTM, CDR2 ANQGSEA. RNA transcripts were the template, and TCR beta CDR3 regions were amplified from them. HTBI primers served in a first-round RT-PCR, which a second-round multiplex PCR followed. In TCRdb, the multiplex PCR reads were re-called with MiXCR into one record per CDR3 protein. The sample holds around 1.1 million distinct CDR3 sequences; around a third are singletons and the top ten take approximately 10%. Exclusion applied to patients with other autoimmune diseases, uncontrolled infections, pregnancy or lactation.

This sequence joins TRBV29-1 and TRBJ2-5; 9 positions agree with TRBD1. The receptor was isolated from an adult man with Graves' hyperthyroidism. Material for sequencing was peripheral blood or thyroid tissue (not recorded which). CDR3 protein: CSARTGVTGWRETQYF. The CDR3 DNA sequence: TGCAGCGCCCGGACAGGGGTGACAGGGTGGCGGGAGACCCAGTACTTC.